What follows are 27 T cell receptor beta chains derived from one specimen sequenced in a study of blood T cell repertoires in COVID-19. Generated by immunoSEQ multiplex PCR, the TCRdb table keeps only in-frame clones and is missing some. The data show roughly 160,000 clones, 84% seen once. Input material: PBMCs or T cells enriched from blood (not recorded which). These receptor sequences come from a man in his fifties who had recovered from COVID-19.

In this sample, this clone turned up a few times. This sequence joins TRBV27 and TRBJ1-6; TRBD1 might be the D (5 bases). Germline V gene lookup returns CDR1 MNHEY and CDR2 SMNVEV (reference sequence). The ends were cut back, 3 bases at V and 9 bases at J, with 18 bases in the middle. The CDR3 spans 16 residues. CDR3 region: CASSLDPAGIGSPLHF. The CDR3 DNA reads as TGTGCCAGCAGTTTGGACCCCGCAGGGATCGGTTCACCCCTCCACTTT.

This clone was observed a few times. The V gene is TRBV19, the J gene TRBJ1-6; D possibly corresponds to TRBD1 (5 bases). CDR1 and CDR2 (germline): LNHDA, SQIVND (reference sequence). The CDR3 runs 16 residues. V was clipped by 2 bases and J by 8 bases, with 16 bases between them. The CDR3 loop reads CASSISPANRYSPLHF. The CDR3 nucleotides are TGTGCCAGTAGTATATCGCCCGCCAACAGGTATTCACCCCTCCACTTT.

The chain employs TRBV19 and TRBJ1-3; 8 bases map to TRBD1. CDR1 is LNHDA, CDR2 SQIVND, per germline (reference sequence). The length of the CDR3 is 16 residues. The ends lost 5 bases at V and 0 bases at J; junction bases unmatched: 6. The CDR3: CASSVRQGLSGNTIYF. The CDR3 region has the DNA TGTGCCAGTAGTGTCCGACAGGGGCTCTCTGGAAACACCATATATTTT.

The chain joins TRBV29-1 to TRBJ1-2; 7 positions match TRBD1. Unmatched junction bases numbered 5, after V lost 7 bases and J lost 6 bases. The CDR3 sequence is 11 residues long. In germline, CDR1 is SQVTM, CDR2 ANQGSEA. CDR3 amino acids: CSAGTANGYTF. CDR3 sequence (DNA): TGCAGCGCCGGGACAGCCAATGGCTACACCTTC.

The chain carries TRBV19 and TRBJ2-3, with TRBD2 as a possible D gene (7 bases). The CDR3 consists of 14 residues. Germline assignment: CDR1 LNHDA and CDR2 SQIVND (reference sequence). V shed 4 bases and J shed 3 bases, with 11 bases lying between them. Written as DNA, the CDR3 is TGTGCCAGTAGTAGGGGGGGCAAGACAGATACGCAGTATTTT. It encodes CASSRGGKTDTQYF.

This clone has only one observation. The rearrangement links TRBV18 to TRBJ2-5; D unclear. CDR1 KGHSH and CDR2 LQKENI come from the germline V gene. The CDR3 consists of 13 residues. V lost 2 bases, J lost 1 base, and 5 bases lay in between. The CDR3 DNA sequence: TGTGCCAGCTCACCAGGGCCCCAAGAGACCCAGTACTTC. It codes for CASSPGPQETQYF.

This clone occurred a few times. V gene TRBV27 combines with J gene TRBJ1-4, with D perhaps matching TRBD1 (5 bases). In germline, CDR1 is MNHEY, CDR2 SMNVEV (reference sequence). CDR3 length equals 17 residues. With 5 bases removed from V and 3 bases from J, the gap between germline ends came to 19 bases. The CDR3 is CASSPTPQGRANEKLFF. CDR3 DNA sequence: TGTGCCAGCAGTCCCACCCCCCAGGGTAGGGCTAATGAAAAACTGTTTTTT.

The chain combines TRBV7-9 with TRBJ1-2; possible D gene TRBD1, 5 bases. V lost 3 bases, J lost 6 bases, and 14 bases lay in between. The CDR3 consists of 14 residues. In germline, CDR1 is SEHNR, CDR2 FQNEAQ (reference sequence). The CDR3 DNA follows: TGTGCCAGCAGCTTGCAGGGTTCGGGCAATGGCTACACCTTC. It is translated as CASSLQGSGNGYTF.

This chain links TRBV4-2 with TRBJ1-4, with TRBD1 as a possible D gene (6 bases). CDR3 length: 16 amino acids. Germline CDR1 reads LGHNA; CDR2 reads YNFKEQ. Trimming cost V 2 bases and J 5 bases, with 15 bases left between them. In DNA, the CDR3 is TGTGCCAGCAGCCAAAACGCTCTAGGGGGAAATGAAAAACTGTTTTTT. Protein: CASSQNALGGNEKLFF.

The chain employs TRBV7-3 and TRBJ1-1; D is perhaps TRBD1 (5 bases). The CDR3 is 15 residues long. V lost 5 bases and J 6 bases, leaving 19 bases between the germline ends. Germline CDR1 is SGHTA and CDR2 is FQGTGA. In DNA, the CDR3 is TGTGCCAGCAGCCGTACTGGATCTGGGGGGGCTGAAGCTTTCTTT. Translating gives CASSRTGSGGAEAFF. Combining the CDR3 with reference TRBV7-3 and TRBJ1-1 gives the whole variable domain GAGVSQTPSNKVTEKGKYVELRCDPISGHTALYWYRQSLGQGPEFLIYFQGTGAADDSGLPNDRFFAVRPEGSVSTLKIQRTERGDSAVYLCASSRTGSGGAEAFFGQGTRLTVV.

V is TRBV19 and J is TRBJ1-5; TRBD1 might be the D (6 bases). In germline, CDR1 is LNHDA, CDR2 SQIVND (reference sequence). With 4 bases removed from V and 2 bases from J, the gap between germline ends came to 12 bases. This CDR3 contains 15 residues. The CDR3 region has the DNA TGTGCCAGTAGTACCGGACAGATAGGCAATCAGCCCCAGCATTTT. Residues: CASSTGQIGNQPQHF. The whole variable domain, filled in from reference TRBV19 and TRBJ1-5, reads DGGITQSPKYLFRKEGQNVTLSCEQNLNHDAMYWYRQDPGQGLRLIYYSQIVNDFQKGDIAEGYSVSREKKESFPLTVTSAQKNPTAFYLCASSTGQIGNQPQHFGDGTRLSIL.

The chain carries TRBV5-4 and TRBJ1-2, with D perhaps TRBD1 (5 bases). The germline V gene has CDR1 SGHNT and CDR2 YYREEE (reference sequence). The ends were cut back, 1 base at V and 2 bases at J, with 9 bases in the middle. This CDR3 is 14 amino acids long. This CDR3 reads CASSLYQGNYGYTF. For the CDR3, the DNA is TGTGCCAGCAGCTTGTATCAGGGCAACTATGGCTACACCTTC.

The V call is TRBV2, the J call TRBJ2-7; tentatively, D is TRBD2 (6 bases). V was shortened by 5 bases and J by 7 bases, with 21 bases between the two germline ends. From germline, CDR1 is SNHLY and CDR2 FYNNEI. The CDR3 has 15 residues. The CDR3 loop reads CASSPQDRAAGEQYF. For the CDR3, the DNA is TGTGCCAGCAGTCCACAGGACCGAGCGGCGGGGGAGCAGTACTTC.

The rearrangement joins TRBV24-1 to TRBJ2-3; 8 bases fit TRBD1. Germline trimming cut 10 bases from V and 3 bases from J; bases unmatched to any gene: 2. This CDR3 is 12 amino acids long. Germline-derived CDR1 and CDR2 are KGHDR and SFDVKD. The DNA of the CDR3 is TGTGCCACACAGGGGGGAACAGATACGCAGTATTTT. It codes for CATQGGTDTQYF.

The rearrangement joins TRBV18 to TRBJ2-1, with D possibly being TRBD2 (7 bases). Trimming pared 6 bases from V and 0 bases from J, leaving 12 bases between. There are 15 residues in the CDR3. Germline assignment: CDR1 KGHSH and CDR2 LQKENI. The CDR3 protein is CASSGGASSYNEQFF. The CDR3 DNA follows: TGTGCCAGCTCTGGGGGGGCGAGCTCCTACAATGAGCAGTTCTTC.

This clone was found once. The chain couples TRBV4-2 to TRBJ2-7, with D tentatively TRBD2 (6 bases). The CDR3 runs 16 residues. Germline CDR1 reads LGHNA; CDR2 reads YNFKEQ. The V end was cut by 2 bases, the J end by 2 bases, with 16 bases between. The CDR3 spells CASSQPFPGLTYEQYF. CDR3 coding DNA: TGTGCCAGCAGCCAACCTTTCCCGGGACTTACCTACGAGCAGTACTTC.

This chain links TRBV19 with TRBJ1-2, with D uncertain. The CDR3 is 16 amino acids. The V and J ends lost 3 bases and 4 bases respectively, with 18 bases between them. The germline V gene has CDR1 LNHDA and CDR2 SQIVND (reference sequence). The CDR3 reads CASSIGGLGSGYGYTF. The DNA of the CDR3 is TGTGCCAGTAGTATCGGAGGTTTAGGGAGCGGCTATGGCTACACCTTC. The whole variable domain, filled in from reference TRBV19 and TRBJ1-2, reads DGGITQSPKYLFRKEGQNVTLSCEQNLNHDAMYWYRQDPGQGLRLIYYSQIVNDFQKGDIAEGYSVSREKKESFPLTVTSAQKNPTAFYLCASSIGGLGSGYGYTFGSGTRLTVV.

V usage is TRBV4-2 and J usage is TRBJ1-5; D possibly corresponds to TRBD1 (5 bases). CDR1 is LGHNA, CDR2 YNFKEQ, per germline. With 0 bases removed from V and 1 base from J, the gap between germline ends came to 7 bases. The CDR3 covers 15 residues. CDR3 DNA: TGTGCCAGCAGCCAAGATCGGACAAGCAATCAGCCCCAGCATTTT. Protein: CASSQDRTSNQPQHF.

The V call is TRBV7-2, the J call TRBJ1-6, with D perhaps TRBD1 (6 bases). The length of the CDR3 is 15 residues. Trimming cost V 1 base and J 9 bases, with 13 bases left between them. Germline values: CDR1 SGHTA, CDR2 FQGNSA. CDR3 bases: TGTGCCAGCAGCTTAGAGGGCAGGGGCAGTTCACCCCTCCACTTT. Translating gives CASSLEGRGSSPLHF.

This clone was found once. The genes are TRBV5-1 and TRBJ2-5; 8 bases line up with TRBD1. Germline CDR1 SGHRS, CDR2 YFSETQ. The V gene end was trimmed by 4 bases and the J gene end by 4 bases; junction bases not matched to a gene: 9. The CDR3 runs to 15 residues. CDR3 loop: CASSTLDRGVETQYF. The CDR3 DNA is TGCGCCAGCAGCACCCTTGACAGGGGAGTAGAGACCCAGTACTTC.

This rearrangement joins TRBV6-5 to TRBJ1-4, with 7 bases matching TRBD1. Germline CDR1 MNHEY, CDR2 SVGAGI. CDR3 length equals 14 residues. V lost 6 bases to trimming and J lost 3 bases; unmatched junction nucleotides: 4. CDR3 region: CASRPGTANEKLFF. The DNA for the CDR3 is TGTGCCAGCAGGCCCGGGACAGCTAATGAAAAACTGTTTTTT.

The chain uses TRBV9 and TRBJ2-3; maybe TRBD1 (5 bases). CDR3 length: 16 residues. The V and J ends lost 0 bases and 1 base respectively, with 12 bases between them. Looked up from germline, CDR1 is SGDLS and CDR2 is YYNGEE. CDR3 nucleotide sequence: TGTGCCAGCAGCGTAGGTGGAAGGGGCGGCACAGATACGCAGTATTTT. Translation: CASSVGGRGGTDTQYF.

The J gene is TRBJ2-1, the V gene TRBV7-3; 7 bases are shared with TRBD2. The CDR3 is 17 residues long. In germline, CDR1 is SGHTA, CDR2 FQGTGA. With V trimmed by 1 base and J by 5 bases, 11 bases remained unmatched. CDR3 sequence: CASSLMGGGLSNNEQFF. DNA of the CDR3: TGTGCCAGCAGCTTAATGGGCGGGGGACTGAGTAACAATGAGCAGTTCTTC.

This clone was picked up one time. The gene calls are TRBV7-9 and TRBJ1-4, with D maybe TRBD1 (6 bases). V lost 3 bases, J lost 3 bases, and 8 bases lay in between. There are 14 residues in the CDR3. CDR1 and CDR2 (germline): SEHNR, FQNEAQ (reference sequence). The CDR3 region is CASSLRGSNEKLFF. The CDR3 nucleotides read TGTGCCAGCAGCTTGAGGGGGTCTAATGAAAAACTGTTTTTT.

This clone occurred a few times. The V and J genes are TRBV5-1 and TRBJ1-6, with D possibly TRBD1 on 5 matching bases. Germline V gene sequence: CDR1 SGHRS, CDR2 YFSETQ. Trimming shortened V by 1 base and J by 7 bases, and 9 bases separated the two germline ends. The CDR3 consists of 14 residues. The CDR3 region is CASSLQGQNSPLHF. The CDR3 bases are TGCGCCAGCAGCTTGCAGGGCCAGAATTCACCCCTCCACTTT.

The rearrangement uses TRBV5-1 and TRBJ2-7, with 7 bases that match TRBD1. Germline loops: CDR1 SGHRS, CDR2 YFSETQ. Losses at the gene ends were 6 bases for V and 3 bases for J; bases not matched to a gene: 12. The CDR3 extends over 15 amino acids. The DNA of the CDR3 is TGCGCCAGCAACCCCTCCGGGACAGTTGACTACGAGCAGTACTTC. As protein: CASNPSGTVDYEQYF.

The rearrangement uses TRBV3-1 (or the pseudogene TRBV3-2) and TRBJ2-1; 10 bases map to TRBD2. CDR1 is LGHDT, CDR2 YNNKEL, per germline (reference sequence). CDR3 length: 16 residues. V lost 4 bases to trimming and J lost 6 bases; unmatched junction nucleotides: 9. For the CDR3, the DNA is TGTGCCAGCAGCCCTCAAGCGGGGGGGTTAAGCAATGAGCAGTTCTTC. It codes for CASSPQAGGLSNEQFF.